One T cell receptor beta chain is described in this entry. The data stem from a study of cytomegalovirus exposure and HLA in healthy donors. The CDR3 runs 15 residues. The V and J ends lost 1 base and 2 bases respectively, with 12 bases between them. Germline CDR1 reads SGHKS; CDR2 reads YYEKEE (reference sequence). In the PCR, 60 Vbeta and 13 Jbeta primers were used. Here immunoSEQ multiplex PCR was the method, and the copy in TCRdb shows in-frame clones only, minus some. The data show over 90,000 clones, 65% to 85% seen once. This rearrangement joins TRBV5-5 to TRBJ1-2; perhaps TRBD1 as D (5 bases). This sequence originates from a woman in her sixties in good health and CMV-seropositive. Source material: PBMCs. CDR3 sequence (DNA): TGTGCCAGCAGCTTGTCAGGGCTCAGGAACTATGGCTACACCTTC. It codes for CASSLSGLRNYGYTF.